These T cell receptor beta chains were read from a single sample in a study of control samples from healthy donors and cancer patients. The method was immunoSEQ multiplex PCR; TCRdb's version includes in-frame clones alone and lacks a portion of them. The table has about 170,000 clones, over 85% seen once; the top ten hold approximately 4%. Sequencing was performed on blood. The receptors were gathered from a woman in her sixties in good health. The CDR3 runs from the conserved cysteine through the conserved F or W. Each record gives: J gene, V gene, D gene, clone size, CDR3 protein, CDR3 DNA. D genes are given only for firm matches. Some rows have no size entry. The others give once, few or many, or a class for an expanded clone.

J gene: TRBJ2-1
V gene: TRBV7-2
D gene: -
clone size: -
CDR3 protein: CASSLVGGSGYNEQFF
CDR3 DNA: TGTGCCAGCAGCTTAGTTGGGGGATCTGGCTACAATGAGCAGTTCTTC

J gene: TRBJ1-1
V gene: TRBV6-5
D gene: -
clone size: -
CDR3 protein: CATTGVMNTEAFF
CDR3 DNA: TGTGCCACTACTGGCGTTATGAACACTGAAGCTTTCTTT

J gene: TRBJ1-3
V gene: TRBV27
D gene: -
clone size: once
CDR3 protein: CASRLLSGNTIYF
CDR3 DNA: TGTGCCAGCAGGCTCCTCTCTGGAAACACCATATATTTT

J gene: TRBJ2-5
V gene: TRBV5-1
D gene: -
clone size: -
CDR3 protein: CASSLGASVPQETQYF
CDR3 DNA: TGCGCCAGCAGCTTGGGGGCTAGCGTCCCGCAAGAGACCCAGTACTTC

J gene: TRBJ2-5
V gene: TRBV27
D gene: TRBD2
clone size: -
CDR3 protein: CASSPTSGGGRAQYF
CDR3 DNA: TGTGCCAGCAGCCCGACTAGCGGGGGGGGAAGGGCCCAGTACTTC

J gene: TRBJ1-2
V gene: TRBV7-2
D gene: -
clone size: -
CDR3 protein: CASSSQTGLINYGYTF
CDR3 DNA: TGTGCCAGCAGCTCCCAAACAGGGTTGATTAACTATGGCTACACCTTC

J gene: TRBJ1-5
V gene: TRBV6-5
D gene: TRBD1
clone size: -
CDR3 protein: CASRGQINQPQHF
CDR3 DNA: TGTGCCAGCAGGGGACAGATAAACCAGCCCCAGCATTTT

J gene: TRBJ1-6
V gene: TRBV5-6
D gene: -
clone size: few
CDR3 protein: CASSLRQNSPLHF
CDR3 DNA: TGTGCCAGCAGCCTTCGACAGAATTCACCCCTCCACTTT

J gene: TRBJ1-2
V gene: TRBV5-6
D gene: -
clone size: -
CDR3 protein: CASSLGGDYGYTF
CDR3 DNA: TGTGCCAGCAGCCTAGGGGGGGACTATGGCTACACCTTC

J gene: TRBJ2-5
V gene: TRBV6-6
D gene: -
clone size: -
CDR3 protein: CASSTRGTQYF
CDR3 DNA: TGTGCCAGCAGCACTCGGGGGACCCAGTACTTC

J gene: TRBJ1-2
V gene: TRBV27
D gene: -
clone size: -
CDR3 protein: CASSLTNGGGYTF
CDR3 DNA: TGTGCCAGCAGTTTAACGAACGGGGGTGGCTACACCTTC

J gene: TRBJ1-2
V gene: TRBV4-3
D gene: -
clone size: -
CDR3 protein: CASSQQGESYGYTF
CDR3 DNA: TGCGCCAGCAGCCAACAGGGAGAGTCCTATGGCTACACCTTC

J gene: TRBJ1-6
V gene: TRBV5-1
D gene: TRBD1
clone size: -
CDR3 protein: CASSRGDRDNSPLHF
CDR3 DNA: TGCGCCAGCAGCCGGGGGGACAGAGATAATTCACCCCTCCACTTT

J gene: TRBJ1-1
V gene: TRBV6-6
D gene: -
clone size: -
CDR3 protein: CASSYPLTGRETEAFF
CDR3 DNA: TGTGCCAGCAGTTACCCGCTCACAGGGAGGGAAACTGAAGCTTTCTTT

J gene: TRBJ1-2
V gene: TRBV5-8
D gene: TRBD1
clone size: -
CDR3 protein: CASAATGAIHGYTF
CDR3 DNA: TGTGCCAGCGCCGCGACAGGGGCTATTCATGGCTACACCTTC

J gene: TRBJ2-7
V gene: TRBV4-3
D gene: -
clone size: -
CDR3 protein: CASSLDGPAYEQYF
CDR3 DNA: TGCGCCAGCAGCCTTGACGGGCCAGCCTACGAGCAGTACTTC

J gene: TRBJ2-7
V gene: TRBV6-5
D gene: TRBD1
clone size: -
CDR3 protein: CASSYSGTDYEQYF
CDR3 DNA: TGTGCCAGCAGTTACTCCGGGACAGACTACGAGCAGTACTTC

J gene: TRBJ2-2
V gene: TRBV7-3
D gene: -
clone size: -
CDR3 protein: CASSLLAGWGAPNTGELFF
CDR3 DNA: TGTGCCAGCAGCTTACTGGCGGGCTGGGGGGCACCGAACACCGGGGAGCTGTTTTTT

J gene: TRBJ1-1
V gene: TRBV27
D gene: -
clone size: -
CDR3 protein: CASSPVEVNTEAFF
CDR3 DNA: TGTGCCAGCAGTCCAGTCGAGGTGAACACTGAAGCTTTCTTT

J gene: TRBJ2-7
V gene: TRBV9
D gene: -
clone size: -
CDR3 protein: CASSARIFIKDNYEQYF
CDR3 DNA: TGTGCCAGCAGCGCGAGAATCTTCATTAAGGACAACTACGAGCAGTACTTC

J gene: TRBJ1-1
V gene: TRBV2
D gene: -
clone size: -
CDR3 protein: CARAAVGGNTEAFF
CDR3 DNA: TGTGCCAGGGCAGCCGTCGGGGGGAACACTGAAGCTTTCTTT

J gene: TRBJ1-2
V gene: TRBV27
D gene: -
clone size: -
CDR3 protein: CASTPRGFNLTFNYGYTF
CDR3 DNA: TGTGCCAGCACCCCGAGAGGTTTCAACCTCACTTTTAACTATGGCTACACCTTC

J gene: TRBJ1-1
V gene: TRBV3-1/TRBV3-2
D gene: -
clone size: -
CDR3 protein: CASSQEDRGRAFF
CDR3 DNA: TGTGCCAGCAGCCAAGAGGACCGAGGACGGGCTTTCTTT

J gene: TRBJ2-7
V gene: TRBV6-5
D gene: TRBD1
clone size: -
CDR3 protein: CASSYRTGRSYEQYF
CDR3 DNA: TGTGCCAGCAGTTACCGGACAGGAAGGAGCTACGAGCAGTACTTC

J gene: TRBJ1-2
V gene: TRBV6-5
D gene: -
clone size: -
CDR3 protein: CASSYLAPDTRFGYTF
CDR3 DNA: TGTGCCAGCAGTTACTTAGCACCGGACACTAGGTTTGGCTACACCTTC

J gene: TRBJ1-5
V gene: TRBV11-2
D gene: -
clone size: -
CDR3 protein: CASSLDRGPQHF
CDR3 DNA: TGTGCCAGCAGCTTAGACCGGGGTCCGCAGCATTTT

J gene: TRBJ2-7
V gene: TRBV2
D gene: TRBD1
clone size: -
CDR3 protein: CASSPQGVAFYEQYF
CDR3 DNA: TGTGCCAGCAGTCCACAGGGGGTTGCGTTTTACGAGCAGTACTTC

J gene: TRBJ2-3
V gene: TRBV5-1
D gene: TRBD2
clone size: -
CDR3 protein: CASSLTGGPVDTQYF
CDR3 DNA: TGCGCCAGCAGCTTGACGGGGGGGCCGGTTGATACGCAGTATTTT

J gene: TRBJ1-3
V gene: TRBV19
D gene: -
clone size: -
CDR3 protein: CASRQGGGNTIYF
CDR3 DNA: TGTGCCAGTAGACAAGGAGGGGGAAACACCATATATTTT

J gene: TRBJ2-2
V gene: TRBV12-5
D gene: -
clone size: -
CDR3 protein: CASGLGQTDTGELFF
CDR3 DNA: TGTGCTAGTGGTTTGGGACAAACGGACACCGGGGAGCTGTTTTTT

J gene: TRBJ1-5
V gene: TRBV18
D gene: -
clone size: -
CDR3 protein: CASSPEHGVYQPQHF
CDR3 DNA: TGTGCCAGCTCGCCCGAACATGGAGTCTATCAGCCCCAGCATTTT

J gene: TRBJ2-5
V gene: TRBV7-2
D gene: -
clone size: -
CDR3 protein: CASSPRGGLSETQYF
CDR3 DNA: TGTGCCAGCAGCCCTAGAGGGGGTCTAAGCGAGACCCAGTACTTC

J gene: TRBJ1-4
V gene: TRBV6-5
D gene: TRBD1
clone size: -
CDR3 protein: CASRRQGLSEKLFF
CDR3 DNA: TGTGCCAGCAGGAGACAGGGTCTGAGTGAAAAACTGTTTTTT

J gene: TRBJ2-5
V gene: TRBV27
D gene: -
clone size: -
CDR3 protein: CASTLGETQYF
CDR3 DNA: TGTGCCAGCACCCTCGGGGAAACCCAGTACTTC

J gene: TRBJ1-1
V gene: TRBV7-9
D gene: -
clone size: -
CDR3 protein: CASSLAGAMNTEAFF
CDR3 DNA: TGTGCCAGCAGCTTAGCTGGAGCCATGAACACTGAAGCTTTCTTT

J gene: TRBJ1-1
V gene: TRBV2
D gene: -
clone size: -
CDR3 protein: CASSEARGVGTEAFF
CDR3 DNA: TGTGCCAGCAGTGAAGCACGGGGGGTTGGAACTGAAGCTTTCTTT

J gene: TRBJ1-5
V gene: TRBV19
D gene: -
clone size: -
CDR3 protein: CASSILRYNQPQHF
CDR3 DNA: TGTGCCAGTAGTATACTCCGATACAATCAGCCCCAGCATTTT

J gene: TRBJ2-2
V gene: TRBV7-2
D gene: -
clone size: -
CDR3 protein: CASSVRGDGTGELFF
CDR3 DNA: TGTGCCAGCAGTGTGCGCGGGGATGGGACCGGGGAGCTGTTTTTT

J gene: TRBJ2-6
V gene: TRBV11-3
D gene: -
clone size: -
CDR3 protein: CASSARQGANVLTF
CDR3 DNA: TGTGCCAGCAGCGCGAGACAGGGGGCCAACGTCCTGACTTTC

J gene: TRBJ1-2
V gene: TRBV12-3/TRBV12-4
D gene: -
clone size: -
CDR3 protein: CASSLAYYNGYTF
CDR3 DNA: TGTGCCAGCAGTTTGGCGTACTACAATGGCTACACCTTC

J gene: TRBJ2-5
V gene: TRBV6-2/TRBV6-3
D gene: -
clone size: -
CDR3 protein: CASSYTLWRGGRQETQYF
CDR3 DNA: TGTGCCAGCAGTTACACCCTTTGGAGGGGAGGCCGACAAGAGACCCAGTACTTC

J gene: TRBJ1-5
V gene: TRBV10-3
D gene: -
clone size: -
CDR3 protein: CAISVGGQPQHF
CDR3 DNA: TGTGCCATCAGTGTAGGGGGTCAGCCCCAGCATTTT